Below, 28 T cell receptor beta chains from the same sample are listed, as sequenced in a study of read filtering for tumor transcriptome and immune sequencing. This library used roughly 400 ng RNA and molecular barcoded adaptors spanning alpha/delta and beta/gamma chains. TCRdb fed the reads into MiXCR, producing one record per CDR3 protein. Among 100,000 to 150,000 distinct CDR3 sequences listed, less than 15% were seen once. The specimen sequenced was a population of CD138-negative cells sorted from bone marrow. The receptors stem from a donor at least 40 years old with multiple myeloma.

This clonotype has a handful of counts. Being one base from a much bigger clone, this may be a read error. The chain is built from TRBV12-3 or TRBV12-4 and TRBJ2-1, with a weak D call TRBD2 (6 bases). Trimming removed 0 bases at V and 9 bases at J, with 6 bases between. CDR3 length: 12 residues. CDR3 residues: CASSLARGEQFF. The CDR3 DNA sequence: TGTGCCAGCAGTTTAGCGCGGGGTGAGCAGTTCTTC.

This clonotype was seen ten or more times. The rearrangement uses TRBV14 and TRBJ2-4; D ambiguous. Germline CDR1 reads SGHDN; CDR2 reads FVKESK. This CDR3 is 13 amino acids long. Trimming took 4 bases from V and 9 from J, leaving 13 bases between them. In DNA, the CDR3 is TGTGCCAGCAGCCCCGTGAGAGGTATCATTCAGTACTTC. Residues: CASSPVRGIIQYF.

In its sample, this clonotype was seen many times. The rearrangement uses TRBV29-1 and TRBJ2-2; no clear D gene. The CDR3 extends over 16 amino acids. Trimming took 0 bases from V and 1 from J, leaving 12 bases between them. Looked up from germline, CDR1 is SQVTM and CDR2 is ANQGSEA. The CDR3 DNA is TGCAGCGTTGAAGAAGGGTCCAGGCGGAACACCGGGGAGCTGTTTTTT. It yields the protein CSVEEGSRRNTGELFF.

This clonotype has at least ten counts. V is TRBV6-6 and J is TRBJ2-7, with D possibly being TRBD1 (5 bases). The germline V and J ends were trimmed by 5 bases and 2 bases, with 10 bases remaining between them. Per the germline V gene, CDR1 is MNHNY and CDR2 is SVGAGI (reference sequence). This CDR3 contains 13 residues. The CDR3 protein is CASSPAGTYEQYF. Written as DNA, the CDR3 is TGTGCCAGCAGTCCCGCAGGGACCTACGAGCAGTACTTC.

The sample holds many counts of this clonotype. This chain connects TRBV20-1 to TRBJ2-3; possibly TRBD2 for D (6 bases). The germline gives CDR1 DFQATT, CDR2 SNEGSKA (reference sequence). Trimming took off 6 bases at V and 4 bases at J, with 17 bases between the two ends. The CDR3 length is 14 residues. For the CDR3, the DNA is TGCAGTGCCGAGAGTGGGGGGTTGCCAGATACGCAGTATTTT. It translates to CSAESGGLPDTQYF.

Worth noting for this clonotype: A much bigger clone sits one base away, suggesting this may be a read error. The chain has TRBV14 and TRBJ2-5, with unresolved D. The CDR3 sequence is 15 residues long. Germline V gene lookup returns CDR1 SGHDN and CDR2 FVKESK. CDR3 in DNA: TGTGCCGGCAGCCTCGGGCAAGCGATGGCGGAGACCCAGTACTTC. Translated: CAGSLGQAMAETQYF.

This clonotype was counted a few times. This chain joins TRBV18 and TRBJ2-2; D unresolved. The CDR3 length is 15 residues. The V end lost 2 bases, the J end lost 4 bases, and 11 bases lay between the germline ends. The V gene's germline CDR1 is KGHSH and CDR2 LQKENI. The CDR3 region is CASSPTTSSTGELFF. The CDR3 DNA is TGTGCCAGCTCACCAACTACCTCGAGCACCGGGGAGCTGTTTTTT.

This clonotype was seen repeatedly, ten times or more. The V gene is TRBV5-1, the J gene TRBJ2-1; 7 nucleotides match TRBD1. Unmatched junction bases numbered 6, after V lost 0 bases and J lost 6 bases. The V gene's germline CDR1 is SGHRS and CDR2 YFSETQ. This CDR3 comprises 15 residues. In DNA, the CDR3 is TGCGCCAGCAGCTTGGACAGGGGTCGGGCCAATGAGCAGTTCTTC. It yields the protein CASSLDRGRANEQFF. Filled out from reference TRBV5-1 and TRBJ2-1, the complete variable domain reads KAGVTQTPRYLIKTRGQQVTLSCSPISGHRSVSWYQQTPGQGLQFLFEYFSETQRNKGNFPGRFSGRQFSNSRSEMNVSTLELGDSALYLCASSLDRGRANEQFFGPGTRLTVL.

The chain has TRBV29-1 and TRBJ1-1, with D possibly matching TRBD1 (6 bases). The V end lost 0 bases, the J end lost 6 bases, and 23 bases lay between the germline ends. The length of the CDR3 is 17 residues. Per germline, CDR1 SQVTM and CDR2 ANQGSEA. The CDR3 sequence is CSVEDLQQGTVVAEAFF. CDR3 DNA sequence: TGCAGCGTTGAAGATCTTCAACAGGGAACTGTTGTTGCTGAAGCTTTCTTT.

As to this clonotype: One end of the junction does not line up with germline, which may come from a read error. In DNA, the CDR3 is TGTGCCGGTAGTGTAGACGGGGGCAGGGCCAGCTACGAGCAGTACTTC. Amino acids: CAGSVDGGRASYEQYF. The V call is TRBV19, the J call TRBJ2-7; D may correspond to TRBD1 or TRBD2 (6 bases each). The CDR3 loop spans 16 amino acids. Germline V gene data show CDR1 as LNHDA and CDR2 as SQIVND (reference sequence).

The chain employs TRBV7-9 and TRBJ1-2; D may be TRBD1 (6 bases). Trimming removed 1 base at V and 2 bases at J, with 8 bases between. The CDR3 is made up of 14 amino acids. The germline CDR1 and CDR2 sequences are SEHNR and FQNEAQ (reference sequence). This chain's CDR3 is CASSLVTGNYGYTF. The CDR3 bases are TGTGCCAGCAGCTTAGTCACAGGGAACTATGGCTACACCTTC.

Points on this clonotype: Possible read error: a much larger clone is one base away. The J gene is TRBJ2-1, the V gene TRBV2, with 10 bases matching TRBD1. CDR3 length: 14 residues. Germline lookup yields CDR1 SNHLY and CDR2 FYNNEI. Unmatched junction bases numbered 6, after V lost 10 bases and J lost 3 bases. This CDR3 reads CANTRTGGYNEQFF. The CDR3 DNA is TGTGCCAACACTAGGACAGGGGGCTACAATGAGCAGTTCTTC.

This clonotype was found many times. The V and J genes are TRBV20-1 and TRBJ2-7; 12 nucleotides align to TRBD2. The CDR3 has 14 amino acids. V shed 4 bases, J shed 2 bases, and the junction held 3 bases outside the gene matches. Per germline, CDR1 DFQATT and CDR2 SNEGSKA (reference sequence). The CDR3 region is CSATSGRAPYEQYF. In DNA, the CDR3 is TGCAGTGCTACTAGCGGGAGGGCCCCCTACGAGCAGTACTTC.

This clonotype was found many times. This rearrangement joins TRBV4-1 to TRBJ1-2; the D gene is possibly TRBD1 (6 bases). This CDR3 has 17 residues. V lost 4 bases and J lost 4, with 22 bases in between. CDR1 MGHRA and CDR2 YSYEKL come from the germline V gene. CDR3 in amino acids: CASSRTLGGGQGYGYTF. Written as DNA, the CDR3 is TGCGCCAGCAGCCGCACTCTGGGCGGGGGGCAGGGCTATGGCTACACCTTC.

Only a few counts were recorded for this clonotype. CDR3: CATSGGRLAGIHYNEQFF. The CDR3 DNA follows: TGTGCCACCTCCGGGGGGCGACTAGCGGGGATCCACTACAATGAGCAGTTCTTC. The V and J genes are TRBV24-1 and TRBJ2-1, with 11 bases lining up with TRBD2. V shed 9 bases and J 3 bases; nucleotides not matched to a gene: 15. This CDR3 comprises 18 residues. Germline CDR1 reads KGHDR; CDR2 reads SFDVKD.

Note on this clonotype: A much larger clone lies one base from this, so it may be a read error. The conserved closing phenylalanine or tryptophan is absent in this CDR3, likely reflecting a read error. V and J are TRBV5-1 and TRBJ2-4, with TRBD2 as a possible D gene (5 bases). This CDR3 has 17 residues. Germline CDR1 reads SGHRS; CDR2 reads YFSETQ. The ends were cut back, 1 base at V and 2 bases at J, with 16 bases in the middle. The CDR3 reads CASSLWTGMGTKNIQYL. CDR3 nucleotides: TGCGCCAGCAGCTTGTGGACGGGGATGGGGACCAAAAACATTCAGTACCTC.

This clonotype was seen a few times. This chain joins TRBV11-2 and TRBJ2-3; 8 bases align to TRBD2. This CDR3 has 13 residues. J gave up 8 bases and V 3 bases, and 4 bases lay outside the gene matches. Germline CDR1 and CDR2: SGHAT and FQNNGV. CDR3 sequence: CASSFGLAGTQYF. The CDR3 nucleotides read TGTGCCAGCAGCTTCGGACTAGCCGGTACGCAGTATTTT.

This clonotype was picked up many times. V is TRBV6-2 or TRBV6-3 and J is TRBJ2-1; no definite D call. Germline V gives CDR1 MNHEY, CDR2 SVGEGT. Trimming cost V 2 bases and J 5 bases, with 10 bases left between them. The CDR3 sequence is 14 residues long. The CDR3 protein is CASSYPSINNEQFF. The CDR3 DNA sequence: TGTGCCAGCAGTTACCCCTCTATTAACAATGAGCAGTTCTTC.

V is TRBV11-2 and J is TRBJ2-3; 8 bases are shared with TRBD1. The trim removed 6 bases at V and 4 bases at J, leaving 3 bases unmatched. CDR3 length: 13 residues. Germline lookup yields CDR1 SGHAT and CDR2 FQNNGV. The CDR3 region has the DNA TGTGCCAGCAGAGGGACAGGACCAGATACGCAGTATTTT. Protein sequence: CASRGTGPDTQYF.

Ten or more counts support this clonotype. This chain uses TRBV2 with TRBJ2-5, with 7 bases aligning to TRBD2. V was clipped by 9 bases and J by 0 bases; unmatched bases: 10. Germline V lookup: CDR1 SNHLY, CDR2 FYNNEI. The CDR3 totals 15 residues. CDR3 in DNA: TGTGCCAGTCAGCTAGCGGAGATGTACCAAGAGACCCAGTACTTC. Translation: CASQLAEMYQETQYF.

This clonotype has a handful of counts. The J gene is TRBJ2-3, the V gene TRBV6-1; a possible D gene is TRBD1 (6 bases). The CDR3 has 12 amino acids. Germline V gene sequence: CDR1 MNHNS, CDR2 SASEGT. The V and J ends lost 7 bases and 6 bases respectively, with 11 bases between them. The CDR3 region has the DNA TGTGCCAGCACCAGAAGGGGGGATACGCAGTATTTT. Its protein product is CASTRRGDTQYF.

This clonotype came up many times. The rearrangement joins TRBV11-2 to TRBJ2-1; 10 nucleotides align to TRBD1. V trimming: 6 bases; J trimming: 0 bases; junction bases outside the gene matches: 2. Germline V lookup: CDR1 SGHAT, CDR2 FQNNGV. This CDR3 spans 15 amino acids. In nucleotides, the CDR3 is TGTGCCAGCAGTCGGACAGGGGGCTCCTACAATGAGCAGTTCTTC. It encodes CASSRTGGSYNEQFF.

The table lists this clonotype with many counts. J is TRBJ2-7 and V is TRBV6-5, with TRBD2 matching over 7 bases. The V and J ends lost 5 bases and 4 bases, in that order; junction bases with no gene match: 11. CDR1 MNHEY and CDR2 SVGAGI come from the germline V gene. The CDR3 is 15 amino acids. The CDR3 sequence: CASSPDGGGTYEQYF. CDR3 nucleotide sequence: TGTGCCAGCAGTCCGGATGGGGGAGGGACGTACGAGCAGTACTTC.

This clonotype was found many times. The chain joins TRBV29-1 to TRBJ2-7; 9 nucleotides agree with TRBD1. This CDR3 region has 12 residues. Germline-derived CDR1 and CDR2 are SQVTM and ANQGSEA. The V and J ends lost 4 bases and 2 bases, in that order; junction bases with no gene match: 0. The CDR3 protein is CSVGTGAYEQYF. The DNA for the CDR3 is TGCAGCGTTGGGACAGGGGCCTACGAGCAGTACTTC.

This clonotype showed up many times. The genes are TRBV12-3 or TRBV12-4 and TRBJ1-5, with 9 bases aligning to TRBD1. Trimming removed 5 bases from V and 3 bases from J; junction bases left unmatched: 5. The CDR3 covers 15 residues. The chain's CDR3 is CASSTTGGINQPQHF. The DNA for the CDR3 is TGTGCCAGCAGTACGACAGGGGGGATCAATCAGCCCCAGCATTTT.

This clonotype was recorded at least ten times. The chain carries TRBV10-3 and TRBJ2-1; D may match TRBD1 or TRBD2 (6 bases each). Germline V gene sequence: CDR1 ENHRY, CDR2 SYGVKD. The V end was cut by 6 bases, the J end by 1 base, with 13 bases between. This CDR3 region has 15 residues. The CDR3 loop is CAIRRGAGSYNEQFF. The CDR3 DNA follows: TGTGCCATCAGAAGGGGGGCAGGGTCCTACAATGAGCAGTTCTTC.

At least ten counts were recorded for this clonotype. The rearrangement links TRBV11-2 to TRBJ2-7; D may be TRBD2 (6 bases). The germline V and J ends were trimmed by 2 bases and 2 bases, with 13 bases remaining between them. The germline V gene encodes CDR1 SGHAT and CDR2 FQNNGV. The CDR3 has 15 amino acids. The CDR3 spells CASSLLIRGTYEQYF. Written as DNA, the CDR3 is TGTGCCAGCAGCTTATTAATTCGCGGGACCTACGAGCAGTACTTC.

The table lists this clonotype with many counts. The V and J genes are TRBV3-1 and TRBJ2-7, with 8 bases that match TRBD2. There are 16 residues in the CDR3. V lost 4 bases and J lost 3; bases outside the gene matches: 11. Germline CDR1 LGHDT, CDR2 YNNKEL (reference sequence). The CDR3 here is CASSPLAAGVFYEQYF. In DNA, the CDR3 is TGTGCCAGCAGCCCCCTCGCAGCGGGAGTATTCTACGAGCAGTACTTC.